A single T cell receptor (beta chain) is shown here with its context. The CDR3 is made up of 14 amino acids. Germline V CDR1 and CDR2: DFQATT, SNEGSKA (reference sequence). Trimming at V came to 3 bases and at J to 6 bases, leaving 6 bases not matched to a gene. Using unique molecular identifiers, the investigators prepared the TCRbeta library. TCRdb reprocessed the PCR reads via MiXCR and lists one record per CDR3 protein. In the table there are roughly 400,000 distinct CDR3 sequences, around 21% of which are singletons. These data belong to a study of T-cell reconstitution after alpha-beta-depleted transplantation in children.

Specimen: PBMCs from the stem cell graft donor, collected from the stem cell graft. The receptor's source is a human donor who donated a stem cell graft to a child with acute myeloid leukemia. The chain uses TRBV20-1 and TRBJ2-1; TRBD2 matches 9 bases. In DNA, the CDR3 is TGCAGTGCTAGGGGGCGGGAGGGCCTCAATGAGCAGTTCTTC. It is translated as CSARGREGLNEQFF.